These T cell receptor beta chains were read from a single sample in a study of CD8 T cells in Susac syndrome. TCRdb processed the immunoSEQ multiplex PCR reads anew with MiXCR; each CDR3 protein has one entry. Here the sample spans tens of thousands of distinct CDR3 sequences, approximately 96% being singletons. The source material was CD8+ T cells from PBMCs. These receptors all come from a human donor with Susac syndrome. CDR3s include the opening cysteine and the closing phenylalanine or tryptophan. D genes are given only for firm matches. Clone size is stated in some rows and not others, as once, few, many or a class when expanded.

clone_size,v_call,d_call,j_call,cdr3_nt,cdr3_aa
.,TRBV7-9,TRBD1,TRBJ2-5,TGTGCCAGCAGCACCTTGACAGGGGGCCTTGAGACCCAGTACTTC,CASSTLTGGLETQYF
.,TRBV15,TRBD1,TRBJ1-4,TGTGCCACCAGCACTTCCGGGACAGGTATTGAAAAACTGTTTTTT,CATSTSGTGIEKLFF
once,TRBV20-1,TRBD2,TRBJ2-3,TGCAGTGCTTGGACTAGCAGCACAGATACGCAGTATTTT,CSAWTSSTDTQYF
.,TRBV12-3/TRBV12-4,.,TRBJ2-1,TGTGCCAGCAGCCATATTCACGTGTTGGGTGAGCAGTTCTTC,CASSHIHVLGEQFF
.,TRBV7-9,TRBD1,TRBJ2-2,TGTGCCAGCCGGACAGGGAAGACGAACACCGGGGAGCTGTTTTTT,CASRTGKTNTGELFF
.,TRBV2,.,TRBJ2-3,TGTGCCAGCAGCGATTTGATAGCGCAGTATTTT,CASSDLIAQYF
.,TRBV30,TRBD2,TRBJ2-5,TGTGCCTGGACACTAGCGGGGGGCCAAGAGACCCAGTACTTC,CAWTLAGGQETQYF
.,TRBV3-1,.,TRBJ2-1,TGTGCCAGCAGCCAAGCCGAAAATGAGCAGTTCTTC,CASSQAENEQFF
.,TRBV6-6,.,TRBJ1-1,TGTGCCAGCAGTTACGGGCAGCATGAAGCTTTCTTT,CASSYGQHEAFF
.,TRBV20-1,TRBD2,TRBJ2-7,TGCAGTGCTAGAGACTCTTGGCGGGAGCTTTCCCTCGAGCAGTACTTC,CSARDSWRELSLEQYF
.,TRBV9,.,TRBJ1-1,TGTGCCAGCAGCGTAGATGGTAGGGTGAACACTGAAGCTTTCTTT,CASSVDGRVNTEAFF
.,TRBV20-1,.,TRBJ1-5,TGCAGTGCTAGAGTGCGGGGGAATCAGCCCCAGCATTTT,CSARVRGNQPQHF
.,TRBV12-3/TRBV12-4,.,TRBJ2-7,TGTGCCAGCGGGGGCTCGGGTGGGTACGAGCAGTACTTC,CASGGSGGYEQYF
.,TRBV27,.,TRBJ2-1,TGTGCCAGCAGTTTATCGGGCTCCTACAATGAGCAGTTCTTC,CASSLSGSYNEQFF
.,TRBV20-1,TRBD1,TRBJ2-3,TGCAGTGTAGGACAGGTTAACACAGATACGCAGTATTTT,CSVGQVNTDTQYF
.,TRBV7-2,TRBD2,TRBJ2-5,TGTGCCAGCAGCTTAGAACTAGCGGGGGGGCCAATGAATGAAGAGACCCAGTACTTC,CASSLELAGGPMNEETQYF
.,TRBV10-3,TRBD2,TRBJ2-5,TGTGCCATCTCGGGCGGGGGGGTATCAGAGACCCAGTACTTC,CAISGGGVSETQYF
.,TRBV29-1,.,TRBJ2-7,TGCAGCGTAGCGACAGCCTACGAGCAGTACTTC,CSVATAYEQYF
.,TRBV5-6,.,TRBJ2-1,TGTGCCAGCAGTAAACAGGACAATGAGCAGTTCTTC,CASSKQDNEQFF
.,TRBV5-4,.,TRBJ2-6,TGTGCCAGCAGCCCCAGGTGGATAGCGGAGGCGGGGGCCAACGTCCTGACTTTC,CASSPRWIAEAGANVLTF
.,TRBV7-6,TRBD1,TRBJ1-3,TGTGCCAGCAGCTTAGACCGGACAGGGAGTAGAAACACCATATATTTT,CASSLDRTGSRNTIYF
.,TRBV14,.,TRBJ1-6,TGTGCCAGCAGCCAAGACAGGTCACCCCTCCACTTT,CASSQDRSPLHF
.,TRBV9,.,TRBJ1-2,TGTGCCAGCAGCGCCTCTCCCTTGAACTATGGCTACACCTTC,CASSASPLNYGYTF
.,TRBV29-1,.,TRBJ2-5,TGCAGCGTTGGGGCACTCCCTAGCGCACGAGAGACCCAGTACTTC,CSVGALPSARETQYF
.,TRBV30,TRBD1,TRBJ1-4,TGTGCCTGGAGCGGACAGGGAGATGAAAAACTGTTTTTT,CAWSGQGDEKLFF
.,TRBV9,TRBD1,TRBJ2-7,TGTGCCAGCAGCGTAGGGCAGGGGGTTGGTTACGAGCAGTACTTC,CASSVGQGVGYEQYF
.,TRBV7-9,.,TRBJ2-5,TGTGCCAGCAGCTCTCTGGACCAAGAGACCCAGTACTTC,CASSSLDQETQYF
.,TRBV9,TRBD1,TRBJ1-1,TGTGCCAGCAGCGGGGGACAGAATGAAGCTTTCTTT,CASSGGQNEAFF
.,TRBV19,.,TRBJ2-5,TGTGCCAGTAGTCGGGACTTCCAAGAGACCCAGTACTTC,CASSRDFQETQYF
.,TRBV27,TRBD1,TRBJ1-1,TGTGCCAGCAGTTTTGGGACAGGCCTGAACACTGAAGCTTTCTTT,CASSFGTGLNTEAFF
.,TRBV6-1,.,TRBJ2-7,TGTGCCAGCAGTGAGGGACGTACCTCCTACGAGCAGTACTTC,CASSEGRTSYEQYF
.,TRBV6-2/TRBV6-3,.,TRBJ2-1,TGTGCCAGCAGTCGACAAGACCTCCTCGATGAGCAGTTCTTC,CASSRQDLLDEQFF
.,TRBV6-2/TRBV6-3,.,TRBJ1-5,TGTGCCAGCGGCTTAGGGGGCAATCAGCCCCAGCATTTT,CASGLGGNQPQHF
.,TRBV5-1,.,TRBJ2-1,TGCGCCAGCAGCTCGGGACTCAGCTCCTACAATGAGCAGTTCTTC,CASSSGLSSYNEQFF
.,TRBV5-6,.,TRBJ2-7,TGTGCCAGCAGCGGTGGTATTTTACGAGAGCAGTACTTC,CASSGGILREQYF